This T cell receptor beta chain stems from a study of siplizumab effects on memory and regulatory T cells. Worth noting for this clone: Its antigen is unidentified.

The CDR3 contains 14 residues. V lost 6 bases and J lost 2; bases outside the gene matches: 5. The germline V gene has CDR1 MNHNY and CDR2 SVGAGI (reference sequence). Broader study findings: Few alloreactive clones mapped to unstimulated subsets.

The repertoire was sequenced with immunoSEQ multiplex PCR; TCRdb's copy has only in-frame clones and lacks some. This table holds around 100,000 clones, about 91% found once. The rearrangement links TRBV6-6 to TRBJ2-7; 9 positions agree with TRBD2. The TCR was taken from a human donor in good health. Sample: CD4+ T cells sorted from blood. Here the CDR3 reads CASSLAGTPYEQYF. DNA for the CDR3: TGTGCCAGCAGCCTAGCGGGGACGCCCTACGAGCAGTACTTC.